This note documents a single T cell receptor (beta chain) sequence. The antigen this receptor binds is unknown. Per-base qualities were not stored, and no clone one base away is much larger. This entry is derived from a study of blood T cell repertoires in COVID-19 (dated by TCRdb to the early 2020s). Some background on the complete study: Samples covering the acute and convalescent phases of COVID-19 were provided by collaborators in the United States, Italy and Spain. The prospective study material was composed of cDNA or gDNA derived from T cells, B-cell-depleted T cells, or PBMCs. Sample metadata almost always included a de-identified subject ID, COVID-19 status, age in years and sex. The dataset comprised deeply sampled blood TCRbeta repertoires from subjects exposed to, actively infected with, or recovered from COVID-19. HLA class I and class II types, where available, came from metadata supplied by the sample provider rather than from assay-based typing. The samples were drawn from two sources: the first 160 participants of the ongoing ImmuneRACE study, and 1,200 or so subjects contributed by 6 global collaborators. A freely available public database, intended as a resource for researchers studying the immune response to SARS-CoV-2, is where the repertoires were released. Study-level results and caveats: The quantity of clinical and demographic metadata differed by source and by participant and was supplied without curation.

The immunoSEQ Assay, a bias-controlled multiplex PCR, was used to amplify TCRbeta CDR3 regions from genomic DNA. The authors' analysis ran thus. Within the assay, amplification of reference gene primers was used to estimate how many nucleated cells each sample contained. To quantify the absolute abundance of each unique TCRbeta CDR3 rearrangement, sequence reads were collapsed and filtered. For each sample, productive Simpson clonality was calculated as the square root of Simpson's diversity index across productive rearrangements. This is the immuneACCESS table as TCRdb keeps it, with only in-frame sequences that have V and J called. A part of the clones is gone; compared with another copy, unresolved V genes explain less than half, and the rest is unexplained. V and J calls and clone size follow that table, whereas D and trimming were derived from the DNA. The sample contains approximately 160,000 clones, roughly 88% of them found a single time. The top ten constitute about 10% of the sample.

The collaborating institutions used their own protocols to collect whole blood in K2EDTA tubes. For TCRbeta analysis, collaborators shipped samples as frozen whole blood, isolated PBMCs, or DNA extracted from either of those sample types. Sequences were obtained from peripheral blood. The sequence was collected from a woman older than 75 with active or convalescent COVID-19.

The CDR3 protein: CASSSRLASDTQYF. Read as DNA, the sequence is TGTGCCAGCAGCTCGAGACTAGCTTCAGATACGCAGTATTTT. The V gene is TRBV7-2 and the J gene is TRBJ2-3, with 7 bases aligning to TRBD2. Germline trimming amounts to 4 bases on V and 4 bases on J, with 5 as the count of junction bases outside the gene matches. Spanning cysteine to phenylalanine, the CDR3 consists of 14 amino acids. The only DNA kept is the CDR3, 42 bases in frame from the first base. CDR1 is given as SGHTA and CDR2 as FQGNSA, both from the germline V gene.